This is a list of T cell receptor beta chains from one sample in a study of T cells in Graves' hyperthyroidism and ophthalmopathy. TCRdb re-called the multiplex PCR reads through MiXCR, storing one row per CDR3 protein. Among about 59,000 distinct CDR3 sequences listed, roughly 50% were seen once. Sequencing was carried out using blood. The receptors stem from a woman aged 55-69 years with Graves' ophthalmopathy. CDR3s include the opening cysteine and the closing phenylalanine or tryptophan. The D gene is left open where the match is weak. Expanded clones get a size class; other rows say once, few or many, or leave the size out.

cdr3_nt: TGTGCCAGCAGCAATGGCGCTGGACCCGGGCCCCAGCATTTT; cdr3_aa: CASSNGAGPGPQHF; v_call: TRBV3-1; clone_size: many; j_call: TRBJ1-5; d_call: -
cdr3_nt: TGTGCCAGTAGTATGGGACTAGCCGACTACAATGAGCAGTTCTTC; cdr3_aa: CASSMGLADYNEQFF; v_call: TRBV19; clone_size: medium-sized; j_call: TRBJ2-1; d_call: TRBD2
cdr3_nt: TGCAGTGCCCGCCAGGGGCAGCGGGTATACGAGCAGTACTTC; cdr3_aa: CSARQGQRVYEQYF; v_call: TRBV20-1; clone_size: -; j_call: TRBJ2-7; d_call: -
cdr3_nt: TGCGCCAGCAGAAGGGACTTTACCTACAATGAGCAGTTCTTC; cdr3_aa: CASRRDFTYNEQFF; v_call: TRBV4-1; clone_size: many; j_call: TRBJ2-1; d_call: -
cdr3_nt: TGTGCCAGCAGCTTAGCGCCCCGAGATACGCAGTATTTT; cdr3_aa: CASSLAPRDTQYF; v_call: TRBV11-1; clone_size: many; j_call: TRBJ2-3; d_call: -
cdr3_nt: TGTGCCAGCAGCTTGTCCCAGGGGTTGTTCTTC; cdr3_aa: CASSLSQGLFF; v_call: TRBV5-6; clone_size: many; j_call: TRBJ2-1; d_call: -
cdr3_nt: TGTGCCGGCAGTCGTCCCGGGACAGCACAGCCCCAGCATTTT; cdr3_aa: CAGSRPGTAQPQHF; v_call: TRBV6-2/TRBV6-3; clone_size: -; j_call: TRBJ1-5; d_call: TRBD1
cdr3_nt: TGCGCCAGCAGCTTAACCGGGACAGGGGAGGACCACTATGGCTACACCTTC; cdr3_aa: CASSLTGTGEDHYGYTF; v_call: TRBV5-1; clone_size: -; j_call: TRBJ1-2; d_call: TRBD1
cdr3_nt: TGCGCCAGCAGCCAACGCGGGGGTAGCAATCAGCCCCAGCATTTT; cdr3_aa: CASSQRGGSNQPQHF; v_call: TRBV4-1; clone_size: few; j_call: TRBJ1-5; d_call: -
cdr3_nt: TGTGCCAGCAGCCAGGGGGCAGACACCGGGGAGACCCAGTACTTC; cdr3_aa: CASSQGADTGETQYF; v_call: TRBV6-2/TRBV6-3; clone_size: once; j_call: TRBJ2-5; d_call: TRBD1
cdr3_nt: TGCAGTGCGGGACGGATAGCGGGAGAGCCCCATGAGCAGTTCTTC; cdr3_aa: CSAGRIAGEPHEQFF; v_call: TRBV20-1; clone_size: -; j_call: TRBJ2-1; d_call: TRBD2
cdr3_nt: TGCGCCAGCAGCCAAACGCACGTTGAGCAGTTCTTC; cdr3_aa: CASSQTHVEQFF; v_call: TRBV4-1; clone_size: many; j_call: TRBJ2-1; d_call: -
cdr3_nt: TGTGCCAGCAGTGACCTCCCCGGGACAGTACCCTACGAGCAGTACTTC; cdr3_aa: CASSDLPGTVPYEQYF; v_call: TRBV6-5; clone_size: -; j_call: TRBJ2-7; d_call: TRBD1
cdr3_nt: TGTGCCAGCACCGAAGGGTACAATGAGCAGTTCTTC; cdr3_aa: CASTEGYNEQFF; v_call: TRBV6-2/TRBV6-3; clone_size: many; j_call: TRBJ2-1; d_call: -
cdr3_nt: TGTGCCTGGAGTGGGAAGCGGGCCTACAATGAGCAGTTCTTC; cdr3_aa: CAWSGKRAYNEQFF; v_call: TRBV30; clone_size: many; j_call: TRBJ2-1; d_call: -
cdr3_nt: TGTGCCACCAGTGATTTAGCGGGAGGGTACAATGAGCAGTTCTTC; cdr3_aa: CATSDLAGGYNEQFF; v_call: TRBV24-1; clone_size: -; j_call: TRBJ2-1; d_call: TRBD2
cdr3_nt: TGCAGTGCGGTGGGGGACAGCCTGATGCACTATGGCTACACCTTC; cdr3_aa: CSAVGDSLMHYGYTF; v_call: TRBV20-1; clone_size: medium-sized; j_call: TRBJ1-2; d_call: TRBD1
cdr3_nt: TGTGCCAGCAGTTGGACAGGGGCCCCGTCGAACACTGAAGCTTTCTTT; cdr3_aa: CASSWTGAPSNTEAFF; v_call: TRBV28; clone_size: many; j_call: TRBJ1-1; d_call: TRBD1
cdr3_nt: TGTGCCAGCAGCTATATTGCGTCACCCCTCCACTTT; cdr3_aa: CASSYIASPLHF; v_call: TRBV7-2; clone_size: medium-sized; j_call: TRBJ1-6; d_call: -
cdr3_nt: TGTGCCAGCAGTTCGGGACAGATCCTGCTAAACTATGGCTACACCTTC; cdr3_aa: CASSSGQILLNYGYTF; v_call: TRBV28; clone_size: many; j_call: TRBJ1-2; d_call: TRBD1
cdr3_nt: TGCGCCAGCAGCTTGGATTCGAGTCGACAGGGGAGCGATGGCTACACCTTC; cdr3_aa: CASSLDSSRQGSDGYTF; v_call: TRBV5-1; clone_size: many; j_call: TRBJ1-2; d_call: TRBD1
cdr3_nt: TGTGCCAGCAGTTTAGTTCCCCATGTGGATGAGCAGTTCTTC; cdr3_aa: CASSLVPHVDEQFF; v_call: TRBV12-3/TRBV12-4; clone_size: many; j_call: TRBJ2-1; d_call: -
cdr3_nt: TGTGCCAGTAGTTCTGGGGAGGTAACCTACGAGCATTTT; cdr3_aa: CASSSGEVTYEHF; v_call: TRBV19; clone_size: -; j_call: TRBJ1-5; d_call: -
cdr3_nt: TGTGCCAGCAGCAAGCTCGGGACTAGCGGGAGTAGTACAGATACGCAGTATTTT; cdr3_aa: CASSKLGTSGSSTDTQYF; v_call: TRBV7-2; clone_size: -; j_call: TRBJ2-3; d_call: TRBD2
cdr3_nt: TGTGCCAGCAGCCCCCAAGGGGATACGCAGTATTTT; cdr3_aa: CASSPQGDTQYF; v_call: TRBV3-1; clone_size: -; j_call: TRBJ2-3; d_call: -
cdr3_nt: TGTGCCAGCAGCGAAGAAGCCGGGACAGGGGTCAATGAGCAGTTCTTC; cdr3_aa: CASSEEAGTGVNEQFF; v_call: TRBV12-3/TRBV12-4; clone_size: -; j_call: TRBJ2-1; d_call: TRBD1
cdr3_nt: TGTGCCAGCAGATATCACTATGGGGGGTACGAGCAGTACTTC; cdr3_aa: CASRYHYGGYEQYF; v_call: TRBV28; clone_size: -; j_call: TRBJ2-7; d_call: -
cdr3_nt: TGCAGTGTCCAACTAGCGGGAGGACAGGGATCAAACTCCTACAATGAGCAGTTCTTC; cdr3_aa: CSVQLAGGQGSNSYNEQFF; v_call: TRBV20-1; clone_size: -; j_call: TRBJ2-1; d_call: TRBD2
cdr3_nt: TGTGCCAGCAACCTTCACAGCTCCTACGAGCAGTACTTC; cdr3_aa: CASNLHSSYEQYF; v_call: TRBV7-3; clone_size: many; j_call: TRBJ2-7; d_call: -
cdr3_nt: TGTGCCAGCAGATCCAGCGGGGGGGCGACAGGTACGCAGTATTTT; cdr3_aa: CASRSSGGATGTQYF; v_call: TRBV7-2; clone_size: -; j_call: TRBJ2-3; d_call: TRBD2
cdr3_nt: TGCAGTGCTAGACCCGCTCGGGACAGTCAGGTGGAGACCCAGTACTTC; cdr3_aa: CSARPARDSQVETQYF; v_call: TRBV20-1; clone_size: -; j_call: TRBJ2-5; d_call: TRBD1
cdr3_nt: TGCAGTGCTCCTAATACCGGGACCACAGGCAATCAGCCCCAGCATTTT; cdr3_aa: CSAPNTGTTGNQPQHF; v_call: TRBV20-1; clone_size: -; j_call: TRBJ1-5; d_call: -
cdr3_nt: TGTGCCAGCAGCCCAACAAGGGGACTAGGAAAGAATGAGCAGTTCTTC; cdr3_aa: CASSPTRGLGKNEQFF; v_call: TRBV7-9; clone_size: many; j_call: TRBJ2-1; d_call: TRBD2
cdr3_nt: TGTGCCAGCAGCATTTGGGGGGGTATAACCTCCTACAATGAGCAGTTCTTC; cdr3_aa: CASSIWGGITSYNEQFF; v_call: TRBV2; clone_size: once; j_call: TRBJ2-1; d_call: TRBD2
cdr3_nt: TGTGCCAGCGGCCGCTCGGGACAGGCCGAGTCAGATACGCAGTATTTT; cdr3_aa: CASGRSGQAESDTQYF; v_call: TRBV19; clone_size: many; j_call: TRBJ2-3; d_call: TRBD1
cdr3_nt: TGTGCCAGCAGTGAAATCGCAGCGGGGCCCATGGTCTTC; cdr3_aa: CASSEIAAGPMVF; v_call: TRBV2; clone_size: many; j_call: TRBJ2-1; d_call: TRBD2
cdr3_nt: TGTGCCAGTAGTTTGGGCAGGGGGCAGGTCGAGCAGTACTTC; cdr3_aa: CASSLGRGQVEQYF; v_call: TRBV12-3/TRBV12-4; clone_size: -; j_call: TRBJ2-7; d_call: TRBD1
cdr3_nt: TGTGCCAGCAGCGTAGCTGGGGCCTCCAATGAGCAGTTCTTC; cdr3_aa: CASSVAGASNEQFF; v_call: TRBV9; clone_size: many; j_call: TRBJ2-1; d_call: -
cdr3_nt: TGTGCCAGCAGCCAAGACAGCGTAGCCTTCTATGGCTACACCTTC; cdr3_aa: CASSQDSVAFYGYTF; v_call: TRBV14; clone_size: many; j_call: TRBJ1-2; d_call: -
cdr3_nt: TGCAGTGCCGACCGACGGGGGGCGGTGGGTGGCTGCACCTTC; cdr3_aa: CSADRRGAVGGCTF; v_call: TRBV20-1; clone_size: -; j_call: TRBJ1-2; d_call: -
cdr3_nt: TGTGCCAGCTTCCGAACAGGGGTGCGGGCTTCACCCCTCCACTTT; cdr3_aa: CASFRTGVRASPLHF; v_call: TRBV28; clone_size: many; j_call: TRBJ1-6; d_call: TRBD1
cdr3_nt: TGCAGTGCCTTGGGACAGGGGAACACCGGGGAGCTGTTTTTT; cdr3_aa: CSALGQGNTGELFF; v_call: TRBV20-1; clone_size: many; j_call: TRBJ2-2; d_call: TRBD1
cdr3_nt: TGCAGTGCTAGGGGGACTAGCGGGAGCTACGAGCAGTACTTC; cdr3_aa: CSARGTSGSYEQYF; v_call: TRBV20-1; clone_size: once; j_call: TRBJ2-7; d_call: TRBD2
cdr3_nt: TGTGCCAGTAGTATCCCGACAGGGACAGCTTTCCGTGAGCAGTTCTTC; cdr3_aa: CASSIPTGTAFREQFF; v_call: TRBV19; clone_size: many; j_call: TRBJ2-1; d_call: TRBD1
cdr3_nt: TGCAGCTCTGGACTAGCGGGAGGCAATGAGCAGTTCTTC; cdr3_aa: CSSGLAGGNEQFF; v_call: TRBV20-1; clone_size: -; j_call: TRBJ2-1; d_call: TRBD2
cdr3_nt: TGCAGTGCTAACAGGGAGGCTAGCGGGGTTTTGGCCACCGGGGAGCTGTTTTTT; cdr3_aa: CSANREASGVLATGELFF; v_call: TRBV20-1; clone_size: -; j_call: TRBJ2-2; d_call: TRBD2
cdr3_nt: TGTGCCAGCAGCGGAGGGGGGGGTTACCAAGAGACCCAGTACTTC; cdr3_aa: CASSGGGGYQETQYF; v_call: TRBV9; clone_size: -; j_call: TRBJ2-5; d_call: -
cdr3_nt: TGTGCCAGCAGCTTGGCTTTTCCGGGGGCTGAAGCTTTCTTT; cdr3_aa: CASSLAFPGAEAFF; v_call: TRBV5-4; clone_size: many; j_call: TRBJ1-1; d_call: -
cdr3_nt: TGTGCCAGTGGTCCCAGCGGGTGGGCTAAAAACATTCAGTACTTC; cdr3_aa: CASGPSGWAKNIQYF; v_call: TRBV19; clone_size: -; j_call: TRBJ2-4; d_call: -
cdr3_nt: TGTGCCAGCAGCCTTGTTCGGTGGGGCAGGGGGACAGGGTCTTTCTACGAGCAGTACTTC; cdr3_aa: CASSLVRWGRGTGSFYEQYF; v_call: TRBV7-3; clone_size: -; j_call: TRBJ2-7; d_call: TRBD1
cdr3_nt: TGTGCCAGCAGCTTAGCTAGTCAGGGCAATGAAAAACTGTTTTTT; cdr3_aa: CASSLASQGNEKLFF; v_call: TRBV7-8; clone_size: -; j_call: TRBJ1-4; d_call: -
cdr3_nt: TGTGCCAGCAGGTTGACAGGGGCCGGCGGGGAGCTGTTTTTT; cdr3_aa: CASRLTGAGGELFF; v_call: TRBV7-3; clone_size: many; j_call: TRBJ2-2; d_call: TRBD1
cdr3_nt: TGTGCCAGCAGCCCCCTGGGACAGGGATGCTCACCCCTCCACTTT; cdr3_aa: CASSPLGQGCSPLHF; v_call: TRBV9; clone_size: -; j_call: TRBJ1-6; d_call: TRBD1